Sequencing of this T cell receptor (beta chain) was carried out in a study of blood T cell repertoires in COVID-19. About the study: Italy, Spain and the United States were the sources of the convalescent and acute COVID-19 samples. PBMCs, B-cell-depleted T cells, or T cells were the source of the cDNA or gDNA that made up the material.

The CDR3 runs to 15 residues. Trimming cost V 0 bases and J 8 bases, with 13 bases left between them. Germline CDR1 and CDR2: LNHDA and SQIVND (reference sequence). In the study's own analysis: From reference gene primer amplification, estimates of nucleated cell counts were derived. Libraries were prepared by immunoSEQ multiplex PCR; TCRdb keeps only in-frame clonotypes and omits some of them. V, J and clone size derive from that table, while D and trimming were established from the DNA sequence. The table has roughly 330,000 clones, 88% seen once; the top ten hold 4%. The chain uses TRBV19 and TRBJ1-4, with D tentatively TRBD1 (5 bases). The sequencing input was peripheral blood. The source is a woman between 45 and 60 years old with active or convalescent COVID-19. CDR3 bases: TGTGCCAGTAGTATAGAGACGGGACTCAGCGAAAAACTGTTTTTT. Residues: CASSIETGLSEKLFF.